This TCR beta chain was obtained from a study of T-cell reconstitution after alpha-beta-depleted transplantation in children. Findings and caveats of the study: Several hundred graft clones that had expanded were reportedly the source of alpha-beta T cells about two months after transplant. T-cell numbers and diversity one year post-transplant derived largely from freshly generated T cells. Day-60 TCRbeta diversity that was high in some patients was derived from surviving recipient T cells and thymic progenitors.

Remarks on this clonotype: Its target is not known. A clone one base away is much larger, so this may be a read error.

This CDR3 region has 15 residues. The germline V gene has CDR1 WNHNN and CDR2 SYGVQD (reference sequence). Using unique molecular identifiers, the investigators prepared the TCRbeta library. TCRdb re-called the PCR reads through MiXCR, storing one row per CDR3 protein. The table has some 840,000 distinct CDR3 sequences, roughly 15% seen once; the top ten hold just under 5%. The clonotype comes from a male patient younger than 18 who had a stem cell transplant for acute lymphoblastic leukemia, so the T cells may come from the graft donor. The starting material was PBMCs, mostly from graft donor cells, obtained 360 days after TCRalphabeta/CD19-depleted stem cell transplant. The chain has TRBV10-1 and TRBJ2-7; 11 bases are a match to TRBD1. The CDR3, as DNA: TGCGCCAGGAGTGATGGACAGGGGGCGTCCTACGAGCAGTACTTC. Its protein is CARSDGQGASYEQYF.